This T cell receptor (beta chain) comes out of a study of graft-versus-host responses after intestinal transplantation. The overall study: As for transplant type, recipients had multivisceral, liver-intestinal, or isolated intestinal grafts. The whole recipient group had anti-thymocyte globulin induction followed by tacrolimus and steroids for around 3 years. Points from the study as a whole: Early post-transplant declines in HvG were associated with peak levels of circulating GvH clones.

The CDR3 sequence is 13 residues long. The V end was cut by 8 bases, the J end by 1 base, with 9 bases between. The germline V gene encodes CDR1 MNHNY and CDR2 SVGAGI (reference sequence). The method was immunoSEQ multiplex PCR; TCRdb's version includes in-frame clones alone and lacks a portion of them. The sample lists roughly 80,000 clones, roughly 87% occurring once. As concerns this clone: Antigen specificity is unknown.

The TCR originated in a human donor who was the organ donor for an intestinal transplant. The sample in question was unstimulated CD8+ T cells sorted from spleen or lymph node cells, obtained before transplant. The chain employs TRBV6-6 and TRBJ1-3, with D unresolved. CDR3 bases: TGTGCCAGCCTTATGATTTCTGGAAACACCATATATTTT. It is translated as CASLMISGNTIYF.